This T cell receptor beta chain comes out of a study of metastatic and nonmetastatic thyroid tumors. Study in general: Repertoire comparisons spanned blood and tumor or nodule tissue from malignant and benign thyroid patients. Study conclusions and caveats: In both blood and tumor samples, TCR beta diversity was reported significantly higher for malignant than benign nodules.

V lost 4 bases and J 8 bases, leaving 9 bases between the germline ends. This CDR3 has 12 residues. CDR1 LGHNA and CDR2 YSLEER come from the germline V gene. In the original analysis: A classifier of distant metastasis in papillary thyroid cancer was built from CDR3 differences (across clinicopathological groups). TCRdb used MiXCR to call clones anew from the PCR reads. Clone size and V and J calls follow TCRdb, not the original study. The sample yields over 10,000 clones, around 33% seen once. No treatment of any kind had been given to any patient before thyroid surgery. This clone is deemed medium-sized. Its antigen is unknown.

Specimen: tumor tissue. The TCR comes from a male donor with papillary thyroid cancer or a benign thyroid nodule (not recorded which). Some clones in this sample may be carry-over from other donors' samples. The rearrangement uses TRBV4-3 and TRBJ2-1; D unresolved. For the CDR3, the DNA is TGCGCCAGCAGCCCCTATGGGCATGAGCAGTTCTTC. Residues: CASSPYGHEQFF.